These 10 T cell receptor beta chains came from one sample sequenced in a study of cytomegalovirus exposure and HLA in healthy donors. Clones were sequenced by immunoSEQ multiplex PCR, and TCRdb holds only the in-frame ones, with some missing. Among under 80,000 clones listed, around 94% were seen once. The sample comprised PBMCs. Receptor source: a woman aged 18-29 years in good health and CMV-seronegative.

The chain has TRBV5-1 and TRBJ2-7; D remains ambiguous. CDR1 is SGHRS and CDR2 is YFSETQ in the germline V gene. This CDR3 has 15 residues. The ends were cut back, 0 bases at V and 0 bases at J, with 10 bases in the middle. The CDR3 DNA is TGCGCCAGCAGCTTGGATGGTAGCAGCTCCTACGAGCAGTACTTC. This gives the protein CASSLDGSSSYEQYF.

The chain has TRBV27 and TRBJ2-7; TRBD1 agrees at 7 bases. Germline V gene lookup returns CDR1 MNHEY and CDR2 SMNVEV (reference sequence). CDR3 length equals 14 residues. V shed 2 bases and J 3 bases; nucleotides not matched to a gene: 4. The CDR3: CASSLGYRGYEQYF. For the CDR3, the DNA is TGTGCCAGCAGTTTAGGTTACAGGGGCTACGAGCAGTACTTC.

The chain uses TRBV9 and TRBJ1-6, with 8 positions matching TRBD1. CDR1 and CDR2 from the germline V gene are SGDLS and YYNGEE. CDR3 length equals 15 residues. Trimming at V came to 3 bases and at J to 12 bases, leaving 11 bases not matched to a gene. CDR3 in amino acids: CASSEGQGLRGPLHF. DNA of the CDR3: TGTGCCAGCAGCGAAGGACAGGGACTAAGGGGACCCCTCCACTTT.

The rearrangement links TRBV9 to TRBJ2-5; no firm D call. Trimming removed 0 bases at V and 5 bases at J, with 11 bases between. CDR1 and CDR2 from the germline V gene are SGDLS and YYNGEE. The CDR3 contains 14 residues. The CDR3 loop reads CASSVGQTLETQYF. The CDR3 DNA follows: TGTGCCAGCAGCGTAGGGCAGACATTGGAGACCCAGTACTTC.

This chain links TRBV10-3 with TRBJ2-2, with a weak D call TRBD1 (5 bases). The V end was cut by 7 bases, the J end by 0 bases, with 12 bases between. The CDR3 spans 15 residues. From germline, CDR1 is ENHRY and CDR2 SYGVKD. The CDR3 loop is CAINPKQANTGELFF. CDR3 DNA: TGTGCCATCAACCCCAAACAGGCGAACACCGGGGAGCTGTTTTTT.

The gene calls are TRBV10-3 and TRBJ2-1, with D perhaps TRBD2 (6 bases). V dropped 3 bases and J dropped 1 base, with 13 bases sitting between them. This CDR3 has 16 residues. Germline CDR1 reads ENHRY; CDR2 reads SYGVKD. CDR3 sequence: CAISERLVRSYNEQFF. The CDR3 DNA reads TGTGCCATCAGTGAAAGACTAGTGCGGTCCTACAATGAGCAGTTCTTC.

The rearrangement uses TRBV30 and TRBJ1-2; D is ambiguous. Germline assignment: CDR1 GTSNPN and CDR2 SVGIG (reference sequence). This CDR3 comprises 11 residues. V dropped 5 bases and J dropped 7 bases, with 11 bases sitting between them. CDR3 amino acids: CAWGQVGGYTF. The CDR3 nucleotides are TGTGCCTGGGGCCAGGTGGGTGGCTACACCTTC.

The rearrangement joins TRBV28 to TRBJ2-1, with TRBD1 identical over 9 bases. V lost 3 bases to trimming and J lost 4 bases; unmatched junction nucleotides: 4. Germline CDR1 reads MDHEN; CDR2 reads SYDVKM. This CDR3 has 15 amino acids. CDR3 in amino acids: CASSFRQGVYNEQFF. DNA for the CDR3: TGTGCCAGCAGTTTCCGACAGGGGGTATACAATGAGCAGTTCTTC.

The chain employs TRBV30 and TRBJ2-7; weak D call: TRBD2 (7 bases). Trimming left V 3 bases short and J 5 bases short, with 17 bases between. The germline V gene encodes CDR1 GTSNPN and CDR2 SVGIG (reference sequence). The length of the CDR3 is 14 residues. The CDR3 coding sequence is TGTGCCTGGAGCCCGTGGGAGGGGGTCCACGAGCAGTACTTC. Translated, it gives CAWSPWEGVHEQYF.

The V and J genes are TRBV25-1 and TRBJ2-7; D perhaps matches TRBD2 (6 bases). This CDR3 is 14 amino acids long. Germline CDR1 MGHDK, CDR2 SYGVNS. Between the trimmed V and J ends, which lost 7 bases and 1 base, there was a span of 14 bases. The CDR3 coding sequence is TGTGCCAGCAACGGGAGCCCTAGGTCCTACGAGCAGTACTTC. Amino acid sequence: CASNGSPRSYEQYF.